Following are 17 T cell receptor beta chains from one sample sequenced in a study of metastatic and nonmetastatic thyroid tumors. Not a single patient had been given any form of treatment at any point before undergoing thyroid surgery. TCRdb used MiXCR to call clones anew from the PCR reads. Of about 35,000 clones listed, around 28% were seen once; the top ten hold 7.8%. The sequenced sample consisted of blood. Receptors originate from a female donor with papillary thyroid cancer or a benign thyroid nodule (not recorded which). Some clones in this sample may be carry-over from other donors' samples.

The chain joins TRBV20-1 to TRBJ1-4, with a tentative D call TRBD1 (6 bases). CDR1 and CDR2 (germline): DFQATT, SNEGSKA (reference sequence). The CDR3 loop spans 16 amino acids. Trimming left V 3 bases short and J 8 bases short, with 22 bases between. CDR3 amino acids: CSASKPCRGLREKLFF. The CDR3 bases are TGCAGTGCTAGCAAACCTTGCCGGGGGCTCCGAGAAAAACTGTTTTTT.

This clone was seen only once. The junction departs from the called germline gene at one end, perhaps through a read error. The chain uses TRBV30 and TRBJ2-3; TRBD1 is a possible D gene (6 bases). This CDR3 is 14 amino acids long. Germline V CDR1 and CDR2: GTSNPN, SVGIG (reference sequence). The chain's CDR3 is CAWEGAGERDTQYF. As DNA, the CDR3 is TGTGCCTGGGAAGGGGCAGGGGAGAGGGATACACAGTATTTT. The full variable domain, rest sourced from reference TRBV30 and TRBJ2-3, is SQTIHQWPATLVQPVGSPLSLECTVEGTSNPNLYWYRQAAGRGLQLLFYSVGIGQISSEVPQNLSASRPQDRQFILSSKKLLLSDSGFYLCAWEGAGERDTQYFGPGTRLTVL.

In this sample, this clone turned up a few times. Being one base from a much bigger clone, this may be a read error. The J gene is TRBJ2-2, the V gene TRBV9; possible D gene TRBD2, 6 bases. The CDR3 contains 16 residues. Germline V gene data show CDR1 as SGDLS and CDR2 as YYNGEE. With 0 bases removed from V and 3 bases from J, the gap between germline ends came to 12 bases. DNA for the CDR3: TGTGCCAGCAGCGTAGACGGGGGAATCTACACCGGGGAGCTGTTTTTT. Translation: CASSVDGGIYTGELFF.

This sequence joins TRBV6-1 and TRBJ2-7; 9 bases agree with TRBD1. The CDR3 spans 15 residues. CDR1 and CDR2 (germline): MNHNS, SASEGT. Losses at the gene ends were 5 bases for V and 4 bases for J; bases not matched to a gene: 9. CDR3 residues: CASSISGQGSYEQYF. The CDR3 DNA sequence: TGTGCCAGCAGTATATCGGGACAGGGATCGTACGAGCAGTACTTC.

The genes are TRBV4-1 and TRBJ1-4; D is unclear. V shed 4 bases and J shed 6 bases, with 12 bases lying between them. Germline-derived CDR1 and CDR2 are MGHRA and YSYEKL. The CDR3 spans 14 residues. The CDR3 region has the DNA TGCGCCAGCAGCCCAATAAGGAAAGATGAAAAACTGTTTTTT. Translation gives CASSPIRKDEKLFF.

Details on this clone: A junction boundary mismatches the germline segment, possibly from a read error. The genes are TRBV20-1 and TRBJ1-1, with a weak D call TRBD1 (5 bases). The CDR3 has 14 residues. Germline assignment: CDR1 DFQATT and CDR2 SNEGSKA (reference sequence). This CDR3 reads CSSRGSGYETEAFF. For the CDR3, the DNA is TGCAGCTCTAGGGGCTCAGGGTATGAGACTGAAGCTTTCTTC.

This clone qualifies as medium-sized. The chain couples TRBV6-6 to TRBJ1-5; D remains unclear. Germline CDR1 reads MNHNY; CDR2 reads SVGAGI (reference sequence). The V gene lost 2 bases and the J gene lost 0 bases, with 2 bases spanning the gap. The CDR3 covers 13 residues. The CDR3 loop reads CASSYVSNQPQHF. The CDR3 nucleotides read TGTGCCAGCAGTTACGTTAGCAATCAGCCCCAGCATTTT.

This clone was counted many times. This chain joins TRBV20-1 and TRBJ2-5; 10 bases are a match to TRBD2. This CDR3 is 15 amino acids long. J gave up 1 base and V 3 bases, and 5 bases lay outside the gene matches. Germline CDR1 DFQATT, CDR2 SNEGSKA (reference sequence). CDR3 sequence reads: CSASLGLAFQETQYF. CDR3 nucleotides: TGCAGTGCTAGTCTGGGACTAGCGTTCCAAGAGACCCAGTACTTC.

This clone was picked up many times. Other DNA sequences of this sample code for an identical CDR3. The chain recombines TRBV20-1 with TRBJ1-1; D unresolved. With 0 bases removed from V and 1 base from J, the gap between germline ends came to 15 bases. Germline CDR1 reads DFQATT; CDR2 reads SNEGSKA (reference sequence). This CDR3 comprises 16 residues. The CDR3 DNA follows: TGCAGTGCTAGAGATAACTCAGCAGTGGGGAACACTGAAGCTTTCTTT. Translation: CSARDNSAVGNTEAFF.

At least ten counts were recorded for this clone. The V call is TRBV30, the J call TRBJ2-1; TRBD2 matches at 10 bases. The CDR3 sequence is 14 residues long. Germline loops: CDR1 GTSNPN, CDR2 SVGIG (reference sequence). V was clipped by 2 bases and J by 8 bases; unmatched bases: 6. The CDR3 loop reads CAWSSTSGTDEQFF. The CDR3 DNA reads TGTGCCTGGAGTTCCACTAGCGGGACCGATGAGCAGTTCTTC.

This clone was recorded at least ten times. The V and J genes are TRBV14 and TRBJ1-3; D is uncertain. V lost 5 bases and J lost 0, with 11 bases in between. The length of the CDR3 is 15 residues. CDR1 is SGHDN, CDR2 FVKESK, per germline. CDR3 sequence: CASSTWITSGNTIYF. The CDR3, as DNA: TGTGCCAGCAGCACTTGGATTACCTCTGGAAACACCATATATTTT.

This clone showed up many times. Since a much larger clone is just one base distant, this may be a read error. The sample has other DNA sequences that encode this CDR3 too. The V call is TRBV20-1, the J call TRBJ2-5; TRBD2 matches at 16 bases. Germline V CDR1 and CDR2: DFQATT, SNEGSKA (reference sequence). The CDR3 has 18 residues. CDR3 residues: CSARDGTSGGASQETQYF. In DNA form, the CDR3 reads TGCAGCGCTAGAGACGGGACTAGCGGGGGGGCAAGCCAAGAGACCCAGTACTTC.

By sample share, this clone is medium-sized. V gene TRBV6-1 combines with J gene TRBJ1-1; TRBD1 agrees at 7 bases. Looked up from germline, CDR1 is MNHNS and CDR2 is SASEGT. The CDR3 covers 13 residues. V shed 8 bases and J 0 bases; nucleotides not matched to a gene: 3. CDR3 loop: CASGTEVNTEAFF. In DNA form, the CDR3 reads TGTGCCAGCGGGACAGAAGTGAACACTGAAGCTTTCTTT.

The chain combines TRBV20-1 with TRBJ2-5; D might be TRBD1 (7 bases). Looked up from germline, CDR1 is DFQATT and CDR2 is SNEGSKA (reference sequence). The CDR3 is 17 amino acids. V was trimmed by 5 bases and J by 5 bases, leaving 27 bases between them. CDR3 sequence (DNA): TGCAGTGCTGGATATCGGGAGTCAGGGGGAGTGGTGGAGACCCAGTACTTC. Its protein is CSAGYRESGGVVETQYF.

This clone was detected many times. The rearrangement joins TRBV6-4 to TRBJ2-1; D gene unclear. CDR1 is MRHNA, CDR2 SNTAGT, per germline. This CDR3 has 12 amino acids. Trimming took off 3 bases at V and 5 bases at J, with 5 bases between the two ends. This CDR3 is CASSEGDNEQFF. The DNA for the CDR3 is TGTGCCAGCAGTGAAGGAGACAATGAGCAGTTCTTC.

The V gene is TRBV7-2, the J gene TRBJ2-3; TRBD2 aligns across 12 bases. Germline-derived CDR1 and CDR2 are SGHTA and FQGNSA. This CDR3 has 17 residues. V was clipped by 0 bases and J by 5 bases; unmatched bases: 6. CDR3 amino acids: CASSLALAGGRKDTQYF. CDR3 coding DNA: TGTGCCAGCAGCTTAGCGCTAGCGGGGGGGCGTAAAGATACGCAGTATTTT.

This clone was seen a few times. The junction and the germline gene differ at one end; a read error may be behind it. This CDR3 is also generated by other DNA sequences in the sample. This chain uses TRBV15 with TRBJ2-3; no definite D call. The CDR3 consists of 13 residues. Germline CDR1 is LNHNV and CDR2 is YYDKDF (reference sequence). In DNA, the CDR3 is TGTGCCACTAGCAGAGATCGGGTCGATACGCAGTATTTT. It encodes CATSRDRVDTQYF. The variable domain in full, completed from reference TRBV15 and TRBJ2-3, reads DAMVIQNPRYQVTQFGKPVTLSCSQTLNHNVMYWYQQKSSQAPKLLFHYYDKDFNNEADTPDNFQSRRPNTSFCFLDIRSPGLGDTAMYLCATSRDRVDTQYFGPGTRLTVL.